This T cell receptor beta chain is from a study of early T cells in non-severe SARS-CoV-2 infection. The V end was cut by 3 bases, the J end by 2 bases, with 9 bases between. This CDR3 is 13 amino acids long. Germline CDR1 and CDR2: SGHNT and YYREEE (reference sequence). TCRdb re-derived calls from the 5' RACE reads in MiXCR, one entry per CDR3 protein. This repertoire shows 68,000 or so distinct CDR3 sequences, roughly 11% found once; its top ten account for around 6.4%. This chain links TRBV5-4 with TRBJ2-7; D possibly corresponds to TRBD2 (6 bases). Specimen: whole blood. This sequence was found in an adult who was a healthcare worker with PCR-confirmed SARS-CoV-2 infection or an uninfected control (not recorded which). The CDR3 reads CASSSRGTYEQYF. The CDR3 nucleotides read TGTGCCAGCAGCTCACGGGGGACCTACGAGCAGTACTTC.